The 27 T cell receptor beta chains below come from one sample, sequenced in a study of patients and donors after allogeneic stem cell transplantation. From the RT-PCR reads, TCRdb called clonotypes with MiXCR, one entry per CDR3 protein. Of around 200,000 distinct CDR3 sequences in the sample, over 30% were seen once. Sequenced: blood, either unsorted or a sorted T cell fraction (not recorded which). The receptor source for this set is a human donor who was either an allogeneic HSCT recipient or a stem cell or donor lymphocyte infusion donor (not recorded which). It is not recorded whose cells these are; they may come from a transplant donor.

In this sample, this clonotype turned up once. This chain uses TRBV10-2 with TRBJ2-3; no definite D call. CDR3 length equals 15 residues. CDR1 is WSHSY and CDR2 is SAAADI in the germline V gene. Trimming took 1 base from V and 0 from J, leaving 8 bases between them. CDR3 region: CASSELDSSTDTQYF. The CDR3 DNA reads as TGCGCCAGCAGTGAGTTGGATAGCAGCACAGATACGCAGTATTTT.

This clonotype was detected once. This chain joins TRBV9 and TRBJ2-7; the D call may be TRBD1 or TRBD2 (5 bases each). V was clipped by 2 bases and J by 0 bases, with 12 bases between them. The CDR3 is 15 amino acids. The V gene's germline CDR1 is SGDLS and CDR2 YYNGEE. The CDR3 DNA follows: TGTGCCAGCAGCGTTCTGGACGGGGCCTCCTACGAGCAGTACTTC. It encodes CASSVLDGASYEQYF.

J is TRBJ1-6 and V is TRBV7-2; no clear D. CDR3 length: 15 residues. Germline CDR1 and CDR2: SGHTA and FQGNSA. The V and J ends lost 4 bases and 5 bases respectively, with 12 bases between them. Written as DNA, the CDR3 is TGTGCCAGCAGCTACCGAAGCAGGCATAATTCACCCCTCCACTTT. It translates to CASSYRSRHNSPLHF.

The V gene is TRBV7-9, the J gene TRBJ1-2; the D is unclear. Germline CDR1 is SEHNR and CDR2 is FQNEAQ (reference sequence). The V end lost 1 base, the J end lost 4 bases, and 10 bases lay between the germline ends. This CDR3 comprises 14 residues. The CDR3 region is CASSLGPYPYGYTF. The CDR3 region has the DNA TGTGCCAGCAGCTTAGGTCCATATCCCTATGGCTACACCTTC.

The chain uses TRBV28 and TRBJ2-2; D is unclear. Germline V gives CDR1 MDHEN, CDR2 SYDVKM. Trimming removed 3 bases at V and 7 bases at J, with 9 bases between. The CDR3 has 13 amino acids. The CDR3: CASSFGVIGELFF. The CDR3 DNA reads TGTGCCAGCAGTTTTGGGGTTATCGGGGAGCTGTTTTTT.

V and J are TRBV18 and TRBJ2-5, with D perhaps TRBD1 (5 bases). Trimming stripped 3 bases from V and 5 bases from J, with 10 bases between. The CDR3 runs to 13 residues. Germline V CDR1 and CDR2: KGHSH, LQKENI. The CDR3 region is CASSPSGLETQYF. CDR3 nucleotide sequence: TGTGCCAGCTCACCCTCAGGGTTGGAGACCCAGTACTTC.

This CDR3 reads CASSYSPAAYDEQYF. Written as DNA, the CDR3 is TGTGCCAGCAGTTACTCTCCAGCGGCGTATGACGAGCAGTACTTC. This chain connects TRBV6-5 to TRBJ2-7, with D tentatively TRBD2 (5 bases). Germline V lookup: CDR1 MNHEY, CDR2 SVGAGI. The CDR3 loop spans 15 amino acids. Trimming pared 0 bases from V and 5 bases from J, leaving 14 bases between.

This chain joins TRBV20-1 and TRBJ2-1; the match to TRBD2 covers 15 bases. The V gene end was trimmed by 6 bases and the J gene end by 10 bases; junction bases not matched to a gene: 4. The CDR3 runs 13 residues. The germline V gene has CDR1 DFQATT and CDR2 SNEGSKA (reference sequence). In DNA form, the CDR3 reads TGCAGTGCGCGGACTAGCGGGGGGGCCGAGCAGTTCTTC. It codes for CSARTSGGAEQFF.

The V call is TRBV19, the J call TRBJ2-1; 8 bases agree with TRBD2. The CDR3 consists of 17 residues. Germline V gene lookup returns CDR1 LNHDA and CDR2 SQIVND (reference sequence). The V gene end was trimmed by 6 bases and the J gene end by 3 bases; junction bases not matched to a gene: 13. This CDR3 is CASSRLSGGGLYNEQFF. Written as DNA, the CDR3 is TGTGCCAGTAGCCGACTAAGCGGCGGGGGGCTCTACAATGAGCAGTTCTTC.

This clonotype was seen more than once but under ten times. The V gene is TRBV29-1, the J gene TRBJ2-1; D call uncertain. The CDR3 has 14 residues. Germline values: CDR1 SQVTM, CDR2 ANQGSEA. Trimming removed 0 bases at V and 10 bases at J, with 16 bases between. CDR3 sequence reads: CSVEDLSGVIEQFF. In DNA, the CDR3 is TGCAGCGTTGAAGATCTAAGTGGGGTCATCGAGCAGTTCTTC.

CDR3 coding DNA: TGTGCCAGCAGCGAATGGGGCAGTTCTGGAAACACCATATATTTT. Amino acids: CASSEWGSSGNTIYF. This chain uses TRBV2 with TRBJ1-3, with D possibly matching TRBD1 (5 bases). V dropped 6 bases and J dropped 1 base, with 13 bases sitting between them. From germline, CDR1 is SNHLY and CDR2 FYNNEI. This CDR3 has 15 residues.

This clonotype was seen just once. A junction boundary mismatches the germline segment, possibly from a read error. The chain recombines TRBV20-1 with TRBJ1-5, with a possible D match to TRBD1 (6 bases). This CDR3 region has 13 residues. Germline V gene sequence: CDR1 DFQATT, CDR2 SNEGSKA (reference sequence). The CDR3 DNA sequence: TGCAGTGCTAGAAGACAGGTAGATCAGCCCCAGCAATTT. Protein product: CSARRQVDQPQQF.

The rearrangement uses TRBV4-1 and TRBJ2-7; no definite D call. The CDR3 covers 15 residues. CDR1 and CDR2 (germline): MGHRA, YSYEKL. V was shortened by 2 bases and J by 2 bases, with 13 bases between the two germline ends. CDR3 amino acids: CASSQLFARPYEQYF. As DNA, the CDR3 is TGCGCCAGCAGCCAACTCTTTGCAAGGCCCTACGAGCAGTACTTC.

The table lists this clonotype with a few counts. The chain carries TRBV7-9 and TRBJ1-1, with 10 positions matching TRBD1. CDR3 length: 14 residues. Per germline, CDR1 SEHNR and CDR2 FQNEAQ (reference sequence). Trimming removed 3 bases from V and 6 bases from J; junction bases left unmatched: 4. The CDR3 spells CASSFQGTGAEAFF. The CDR3 nucleotides are TGTGCCAGCAGCTTCCAGGGGACAGGGGCTGAAGCTTTCTTT.

This clonotype was observed a handful of times. The rearrangement links TRBV29-1 to TRBJ1-2; possibly TRBD1 for D (6 bases). The germline V and J ends were trimmed by 4 bases and 0 bases, with 12 bases remaining between them. Germline CDR1 is SQVTM and CDR2 is ANQGSEA. The length of the CDR3 is 14 residues. The CDR3 sequence: CSVAPRQANYGYTF. CDR3 DNA sequence: TGCAGCGTTGCCCCCCGACAGGCTAACTATGGCTACACCTTC.

This clonotype came up a few times. This chain links TRBV15 with TRBJ1-4, with D hard to call. This CDR3 comprises 13 residues. Trimming took off 3 bases at V and 11 bases at J, with 13 bases between the two ends. Germline V gene sequence: CDR1 LNHNV, CDR2 YYDKDF (reference sequence). The CDR3 sequence is CATSRKAFAKLFF. Written as DNA, the CDR3 is TGTGCCACCAGCAGGAAGGCGTTTGCGAAACTGTTTTTT.

The chain links TRBV20-1 to TRBJ1-4; 7 positions agree with TRBD1. V was pared by 0 bases and J by 4 bases, with 11 bases of the junction left unmatched. Germline lookup yields CDR1 DFQATT and CDR2 SNEGSKA (reference sequence). This CDR3 has 17 residues. For the CDR3, the DNA is TGCAGTGCTAGAGATCTAAGGAGGGGGCGGTTTAATGAAAAACTGTTTTTT. Residues: CSARDLRRGRFNEKLFF.

V usage is TRBV12-3 or TRBV12-4 and J usage is TRBJ2-2; TRBD2 matches 8 bases. The CDR3 has 16 amino acids. V lost 4 bases, J lost 1 base, and 5 bases stayed unmatched. The CDR3, as DNA: TGTGCCAGCAGTTACTGGACTAGCTGGAACACCGGGGAGCTGTTTTTT. It specifies CASSYWTSWNTGELFF.

The genes are TRBV5-1 and TRBJ2-1; 11 bases fit TRBD2. This CDR3 contains 15 residues. Trimming removed 4 bases from V and 4 bases from J; junction bases left unmatched: 4. Looked up from germline, CDR1 is SGHRS and CDR2 is YFSETQ. The CDR3 DNA sequence: TGCGCCAGCAGCAAGGGACTAGCGGAATACAATGAGCAGTTCTTC. This encodes CASSKGLAEYNEQFF.

This clonotype occurred many times. The rearrangement links TRBV5-5 to TRBJ1-5; 7 nucleotides align to TRBD1. Germline values: CDR1 SGHKS, CDR2 YYEKEE (reference sequence). With V trimmed by 2 bases and J by 6 bases, 2 bases remained unmatched. The CDR3 has 13 residues. The CDR3 loop is CASSFNRGQPQHF. CDR3 coding DNA: TGTGCCAGCAGCTTTAACAGGGGTCAGCCCCAGCATTTT.

This clonotype was seen only a few times. This chain links TRBV12-3 or TRBV12-4 with TRBJ1-5; tentative D call: TRBD1 (5 bases). V gave up 5 bases and J gave up 2 bases, with 13 bases separating them. The CDR3 runs to 15 residues. CDR3 amino acids: CASSQVLGGNQPQHF. CDR3 nucleotides: TGTGCCAGCAGTCAAGTCCTAGGGGGCAATCAGCCCCAGCATTTT.

The chain couples TRBV20-1 to TRBJ1-1; 9 bases line up with TRBD1. Germline assignment: CDR1 DFQATT and CDR2 SNEGSKA (reference sequence). Trimming cost V 4 bases and J 4 bases; bases outside gene matches: 7. This CDR3 has 14 amino acids. In DNA, the CDR3 is TGCAGTGCTATGGACAGGGGCGATTTCACTGAAGCTTTCTTT. Its protein is CSAMDRGDFTEAFF.

This clonotype showed up just a few times. The CDR3: CASSLGIGSGANVLTF. The CDR3 DNA is TGTGCCAGCAGCTTGGGTATAGGCTCTGGGGCCAACGTCCTGACTTTC. V usage is TRBV6-5 and J usage is TRBJ2-6; D not resolved. The CDR3 covers 16 residues. Trimming removed 6 bases at V and 0 bases at J, with 12 bases between. CDR1 is MNHEY, CDR2 SVGAGI, per germline.

The chain is built from TRBV4-1 and TRBJ2-4; TRBD1 matches at 7 bases. This CDR3 has 16 amino acids. J lost 1 base, V lost 1 base, and 4 bases had no gene match. In germline, CDR1 is MGHRA, CDR2 YSYEKL. DNA for the CDR3: TGCGCCAGCAGCCAAGGGTCGACAGGGGCCAAAAACATTCAGTACTTC. It is translated as CASSQGSTGAKNIQYF.

This chain uses TRBV7-2 with TRBJ1-6; D is possibly TRBD1 (6 bases). Looked up from germline, CDR1 is SGHTA and CDR2 is FQGNSA. Trimming removed 5 bases at V and 6 bases at J, with 17 bases between. The CDR3 spans 16 residues. The CDR3 loop is CASSAQGIRGNSPLHF. Written as DNA, the CDR3 is TGTGCCAGCAGCGCCCAGGGGATAAGGGGTAATTCACCCCTCCACTTT.

The chain joins TRBV7-2 to TRBJ2-1; D tentatively fits TRBD1 or TRBD2 (6 bases each). Trimming stripped 3 bases from V and 2 bases from J, with 11 bases between. Looked up from germline, CDR1 is SGHTA and CDR2 is FQGNSA. The CDR3 loop spans 15 amino acids. CDR3 DNA: TGTGCCAGCAGCTTTTCGGGGGCAACCTACAATGAGCAGTTCTTC. Translation gives CASSFSGATYNEQFF. Complete variable domain (other parts from reference TRBV7-2 and TRBJ2-1): GAGVSQSPSNKVTEKGKDVELRCDPISGHTALYWYRQSLGQGLEFLIYFQGNSAPDKSGLPSDRFSAERTGGSVSTLTIQRTQQEDSAVYLCASSFSGATYNEQFFGPGTRLTVL.

There are a few counts of this clonotype. The rearrangement uses TRBV28 and TRBJ1-6; TRBD1 agrees at 10 bases. Trimming cost V 2 bases and J 19 bases; bases outside gene matches: 8. This CDR3 is built from 13 residues. The germline gives CDR1 MDHEN, CDR2 SYDVKM. The CDR3 loop is CASSLGQGGVPHF. As DNA, the CDR3 is TGTGCCAGCAGTTTAGGACAGGGGGGTGTCCCTCACTTT.